Following are 19 T cell receptor beta chains from one sample sequenced in a study of OX40 agonist ivuxolimab in advanced cancers. The method was immunoSEQ multiplex PCR; TCRdb's version includes in-frame clones alone and lacks a portion of them. The table has 60,000 to 90,000 clones, about 86% seen once. Sequenced material: CD4+ or CD8+ T cells sorted from blood, taken in a trial of the OX40 agonist ivuxolimab. The receptors originated from an adult with an advanced solid tumor such as melanoma, head and neck, liver or kidney cancer.

The chain recombines TRBV6-1 with TRBJ2-7, with a tentative D call TRBD1 (5 bases). In germline, CDR1 is MNHNS, CDR2 SASEGT. Trimming shortened V by 1 base and J by 0 bases, and 10 bases separated the two germline ends. The CDR3 covers 15 residues. The CDR3: CASSEGQWTSYEQYF. The CDR3 DNA reads TGTGCCAGCAGTGAAGGACAGTGGACCTCCTACGAGCAGTACTTC.

The chain couples TRBV6-1 to TRBJ1-2, with D maybe TRBD1 (5 bases). Germline CDR1 MNHNS, CDR2 SASEGT. This CDR3 region has 13 residues. Trimming shortened V by 5 bases and J by 3 bases, and 10 bases separated the two germline ends. The CDR3 coding sequence is TGTGCCAGCAGTCCAGGGATATACTATGGCTACACCTTC. This gives the protein CASSPGIYYGYTF.

The chain links TRBV18 to TRBJ2-7; perhaps TRBD2 as D (5 bases). CDR1 and CDR2 from the germline V gene are KGHSH and LQKENI. The CDR3 spans 14 residues. Trimming took 2 bases from V and 5 from J, leaving 13 bases between them. The CDR3 here is CASSPGSSRDEQYF. The CDR3 bases are TGTGCCAGCTCACCAGGGTCCTCGCGGGACGAGCAGTACTTC. The whole variable domain, remainder taken from reference TRBV18 and TRBJ2-7, is NAGVMQNPRHLVRRRGQEARLRCSPMKGHSHVYWYRQLPEEGLKFMVYLQKENIIDESGMPKERFSAEFPKEGPSILRIQQVVRGDSAAYFCASSPGSSRDEQYFGPGTRLTVT.

The genes are TRBV9 and TRBJ2-7; possible D gene TRBD1, 6 bases. This CDR3 has 15 amino acids. The ends were cut back, 3 bases at V and 3 bases at J, with 16 bases in the middle. The germline CDR1 and CDR2 sequences are SGDLS and YYNGEE. The CDR3 DNA reads TGTGCCAGCAGCGGAATGGGTCAGGGGAGCTACGAGCAGTACTTC. Translated: CASSGMGQGSYEQYF. The whole variable domain, remainder taken from reference TRBV9 and TRBJ2-7, is DSGVTQTPKHLITATGQRVTLRCSPRSGDLSVYWYQQSLDQGLQFLIQYYNGEERAKGNILERFSAQQFPDLHSELNLSSLELGDSALYFCASSGMGQGSYEQYFGPGTRLTVT.

This sequence joins TRBV4-1 and TRBJ2-7, with D possibly matching TRBD1 (6 bases). V dropped 4 bases and J dropped 7 bases, with 26 bases sitting between them. CDR3 length: 17 amino acids. Germline CDR1 and CDR2: MGHRA and YSYEKL. Written as DNA, the CDR3 is TGCGCCAGCAGCCCCGGTCCCTCCCGGCAGGGGTCCATGGAGCAGTACTTC. Translated: CASSPGPSRQGSMEQYF.

This clone is a singleton in its sample. J is TRBJ1-1 and V is TRBV4-3, with D perhaps matching TRBD1 (6 bases). The germline CDR1 and CDR2 sequences are LGHNA and YSLEER. The CDR3 runs 13 residues. With 4 bases removed from V and 5 bases from J, the gap between germline ends came to 11 bases. The CDR3 DNA sequence: TGCGCCAGCAGCCGGAACAGGGTAACTGAAGCTTTCTTT. Amino acids: CASSRNRVTEAFF.

The chain links TRBV7-6 to TRBJ2-7; 16 bases line up with TRBD2. J lost 4 bases, V lost 10 bases, and 10 bases had no gene match. The germline gives CDR1 SGHVS, CDR2 FNYEAQ. This CDR3 is built from 16 residues. CDR3 loop: CATSPGLAGGGYEQYF. The CDR3 DNA follows: TGTGCCACATCACCGGGACTAGCGGGAGGGGGGTACGAGCAGTACTTC.

There are a few counts of this clone. The rearrangement joins TRBV6-4 to TRBJ1-2, with D possibly TRBD1 on 6 matching bases. The ends were cut back, 4 bases at V and 4 bases at J, with 19 bases in the middle. This CDR3 region has 16 residues. Germline V gene data show CDR1 as MRHNA and CDR2 as SNTAGT. CDR3 sequence: CASSVEVGTPSYGYTF. CDR3 nucleotides: TGTGCCAGCAGTGTGGAAGTCGGGACACCGAGCTATGGCTACACCTTC.

The V call is TRBV5-4, the J call TRBJ1-1; maybe TRBD1 (5 bases). Trimming took 5 bases from V and 6 from J, leaving 14 bases between them. The CDR3 has 13 residues. From germline, CDR1 is SGHNT and CDR2 YYREEE (reference sequence). The CDR3 is CASSRDLGAEAFF. CDR3 DNA sequence: TGTGCCAGCAGTCGGGACCTAGGAGCTGAAGCTTTCTTT.

CDR3 sequence reads: CASSLRGLAGSDTQYF. The CDR3 nucleotides read TGTGCCAGCAGCTTAAGGGGACTAGCGGGGTCAGATACGCAGTATTTT. The chain recombines TRBV7-3 with TRBJ2-3, with TRBD2 matching 13 bases. The ends lost 1 base at V and 4 bases at J; junction bases unmatched: 2. Germline V gene data show CDR1 as SGHTA and CDR2 as FQGTGA. The CDR3 runs 16 residues. Full variable domain (outside the CDR3, taken from reference TRBV7-3 and TRBJ2-3): GAGVSQTPSNKVTEKGKYVELRCDPISGHTALYWYRQSLGQGPEFLIYFQGTGAADDSGLPNDRFFAVRPEGSVSTLKIQRTERGDSAVYLCASSLRGLAGSDTQYFGPGTRLTVL.

The rearrangement uses TRBV28 and TRBJ2-2; either TRBD1 or TRBD2 may supply D (5 bases each). The CDR3 loop spans 15 amino acids. Germline-derived CDR1 and CDR2 are MDHEN and SYDVKM. V gave up 2 bases and J gave up 4 bases, with 11 bases separating them. The CDR3 reads CASSLGASSTGELFF. The CDR3 DNA reads TGTGCCAGCAGTTTAGGGGCTAGCTCCACCGGGGAGCTGTTTTTT. The full variable domain, in which reference TRBV28 and TRBJ2-2 provide the parts outside the CDR3, is DVKVTQSSRYLVKRTGEKVFLECVQDMDHENMFWYRQDPGLGLRLIYFSYDVKMKEKGDIPEGYSVSREKKERFSLILESASTNQTSMYLCASSLGASSTGELFFGEGSRLTVL.

The count of this clone is one. The chain recombines TRBV9 with TRBJ2-2, with 7 bases aligning to TRBD2. J lost 4 bases, V lost 2 bases, and 8 bases had no gene match. Germline CDR1 SGDLS, CDR2 YYNGEE. This CDR3 contains 16 residues. In DNA, the CDR3 is TGTGCCAGCAGCGTCCTGGGGAGGGCTTCCACCGGGGAGCTGTTTTTT. Protein product: CASSVLGRASTGELFF.

The chain combines TRBV11-2 with TRBJ2-1, with 9 bases matching TRBD2. Losses at the gene ends were 5 bases for V and 0 bases for J; bases not matched to a gene: 2. CDR3 length equals 15 residues. The germline CDR1 and CDR2 sequences are SGHAT and FQNNGV. CDR3 sequence (DNA): TGTGCCAGCAGCGATAGCGGGAGCTCCTACAATGAGCAGTTCTTC. The encoded protein is CASSDSGSSYNEQFF.

V usage is TRBV10-3 and J usage is TRBJ2-3, with D tentatively TRBD2 (6 bases). V was cut by 2 bases and J by 10 bases, with 7 bases left in between. The CDR3 extends over 11 amino acids. The V gene's germline CDR1 is ENHRY and CDR2 SYGVKD. CDR3 region: CAISEGGAQYF. The CDR3 DNA reads TGTGCCATCAGTGAGGGAGGGGCGCAGTATTTT.

This chain connects TRBV30 to TRBJ1-1, with unresolved D. Germline assignment: CDR1 GTSNPN and CDR2 SVGIG (reference sequence). This CDR3 is built from 12 residues. V lost 0 bases and J 4 bases, leaving 6 bases between the germline ends. Written as DNA, the CDR3 is TGTGCCTGGAGTGTATCCAGCACTGAAGCTTTCTTT. It codes for CAWSVSSTEAFF.

The J gene is TRBJ2-6, the V gene TRBV5-4; 8 bases fit TRBD1. The length of the CDR3 is 19 residues. Germline CDR1 SGHNT, CDR2 YYREEE (reference sequence). V was clipped by 4 bases and J by 0 bases; unmatched bases: 12. CDR3 bases: TGTGCCAGCAGCGGCGTTGCCGGGACAGGTCCCTCTGGGGCCAACGTCCTGACTTTC. Encoded protein: CASSGVAGTGPSGANVLTF. Complete variable domain (other parts from reference TRBV5-4 and TRBJ2-6): ETGVTQSPTHLIKTRGQQVTLRCSSQSGHNTVSWYQQALGQGPQFIFQYYREEENGRGNFPPRFSGLQFPNYSSELNVNALELDDSALYLCASSGVAGTGPSGANVLTFGAGSRLTVL.

The chain carries TRBV29-1 and TRBJ1-2, with D hard to call. CDR3 size: 12 residues. Per the germline V gene, CDR1 is SQVTM and CDR2 is ANQGSEA. V was clipped by 4 bases and J by 2 bases, with 8 bases between them. For the CDR3, the DNA is TGCAGCGTTGTTACCGGGAACTATGGCTACACCTTC. It translates to CSVVTGNYGYTF.

This clone was detected once. The V gene is TRBV5-8, the J gene TRBJ1-4, with 7 nucleotides matching TRBD1. Germline CDR1 is SGHTS and CDR2 is YDEGEE. The CDR3 contains 14 residues. V gave up 4 bases and J gave up 15 bases; unmatched junction bases: 15. The CDR3 DNA reads as TGTGCCAGCAGCCCCCACAGGGGTGGGTCCCCGATGTTTTTT. As protein: CASSPHRGGSPMFF.

The chain carries TRBV7-2 and TRBJ2-1, with a possible D match to TRBD1 (5 bases). Germline loops: CDR1 SGHTA, CDR2 FQGNSA. This CDR3 has 12 amino acids. Between the trimmed V and J ends, which lost 0 bases and 8 bases, there was a span of 5 bases. Written as DNA, the CDR3 is TGTGCCAGCAGCTTAGCCAGGGATGAGCAGTTCTTC. It is translated as CASSLARDEQFF.